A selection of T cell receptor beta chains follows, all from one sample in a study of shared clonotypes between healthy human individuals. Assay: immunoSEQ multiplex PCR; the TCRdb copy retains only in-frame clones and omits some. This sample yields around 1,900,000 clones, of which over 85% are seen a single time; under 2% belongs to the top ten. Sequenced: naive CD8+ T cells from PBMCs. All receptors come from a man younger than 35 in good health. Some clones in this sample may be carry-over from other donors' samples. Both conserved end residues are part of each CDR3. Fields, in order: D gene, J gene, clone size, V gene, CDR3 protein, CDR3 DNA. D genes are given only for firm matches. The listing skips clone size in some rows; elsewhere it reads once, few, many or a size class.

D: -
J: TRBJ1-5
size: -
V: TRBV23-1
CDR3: CASSHGGDNQPQHF
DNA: TGCGCCAGCAGTCACGGAGGCGACAATCAGCCCCAGCATTTT

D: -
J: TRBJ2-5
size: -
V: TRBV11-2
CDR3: CASSLGAGRATQYF
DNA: TGTGCCAGCAGCTTAGGGGCGGGCAGGGCGACCCAGTACTTC

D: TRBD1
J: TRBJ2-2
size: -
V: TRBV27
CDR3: CASSFLGQGHTGELFF
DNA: TGTGCCAGCAGCTTTTTAGGACAGGGACACACCGGGGAGCTGTTTTTT

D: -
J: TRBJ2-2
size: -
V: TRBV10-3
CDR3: CAISEGQLGGELFF
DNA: TGTGCCATCAGTGAGGGACAATTAGGCGGGGAGCTGTTTTTT

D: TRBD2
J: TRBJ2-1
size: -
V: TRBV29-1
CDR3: CSVLTSGRVYNEQFF
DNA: TGCAGCGTCCTGACTAGCGGGAGGGTCTACAATGAGCAGTTCTTC

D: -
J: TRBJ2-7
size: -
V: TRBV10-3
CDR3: CAVRDAYEQYF
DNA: TGTGCCGTCAGAGACGCCTACGAGCAGTACTTC

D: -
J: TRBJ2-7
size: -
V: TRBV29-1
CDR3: CSVESGEVYEQYF
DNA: TGCAGCGTTGAATCAGGGGAAGTTTACGAGCAGTACTTC

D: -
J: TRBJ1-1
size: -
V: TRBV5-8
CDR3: CASRFLAGLSGNTEAFF
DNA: -

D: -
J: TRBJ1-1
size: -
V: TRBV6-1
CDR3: CASSEAGRMMNTEAFF
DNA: TGTGCCAGCAGTGAAGCGGGACGGATGATGAACACTGAAGCTTTCTTT

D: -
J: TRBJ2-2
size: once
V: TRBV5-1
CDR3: CASSLDTDYLNTGELFF
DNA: TGCGCCAGCAGCTTGGATACGGACTATCTGAACACCGGGGAGCTGTTTTTT

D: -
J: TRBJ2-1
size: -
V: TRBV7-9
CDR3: CASSLGQGHSGQFF
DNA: TGTGCCAGCAGCTTGGGTCAGGGGCACAGTGGGCAGTTCTTC

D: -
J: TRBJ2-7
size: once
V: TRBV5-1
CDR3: CASSFKGPHSYEQYF
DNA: TGCGCCAGCAGCTTTAAGGGGCCCCACTCCTACGAGCAGTACTTC

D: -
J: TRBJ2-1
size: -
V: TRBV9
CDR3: CASSVKPSADPEQFF
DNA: TGTGCCAGCAGCGTAAAGCCTAGCGCGGACCCTGAGCAGTTCTTC

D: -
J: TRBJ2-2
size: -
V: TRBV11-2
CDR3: CASSLDINRDPLQTAGELFF
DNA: TGTGCCAGCAGCTTAGACATAAACCGGGACCCCCTTCAAACGGCCGGGGAGCTGTTTTTT

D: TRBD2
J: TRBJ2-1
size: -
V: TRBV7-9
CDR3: CASSSGLAGDNEQFF
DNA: TGTGCCAGCAGCTCCGGACTAGCGGGAGATAATGAGCAGTTCTTC

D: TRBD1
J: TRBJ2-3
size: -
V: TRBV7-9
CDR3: CASSPPGTGWTDTQYF
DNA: TGTGCCAGCAGCCCACCCGGGACAGGGTGGACAGATACGCAGTATTTT

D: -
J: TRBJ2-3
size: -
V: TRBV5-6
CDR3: CASSRGRATSTDTQYF
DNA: TGTGCCAGCAGCCGAGGCAGGGCCACTAGCACAGATACGCAGTATTTT

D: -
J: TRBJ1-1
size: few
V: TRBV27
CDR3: CASSPWGGTEAFF
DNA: TGTGCCAGCAGCCCCTGGGGGGGCACTGAAGCTTTCTTT

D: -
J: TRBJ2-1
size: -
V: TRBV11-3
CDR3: CASSPWGAVGFDNEQFF
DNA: TGTGCCAGCAGCCCGTGGGGCGCCGTAGGTTTCGACAATGAGCAGTTCTTC

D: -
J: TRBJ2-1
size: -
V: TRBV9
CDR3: CASSVVGGTYNEQFF
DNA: TGTGCCAGCAGCGTCGTTGGGGGGACCTACAATGAGCAGTTCTTC

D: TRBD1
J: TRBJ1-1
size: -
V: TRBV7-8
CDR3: CASSLIGTGGTTEAFF
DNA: TGTGCCAGCAGCCTAATAGGGACAGGGGGAACCACTGAAGCTTTCTTT

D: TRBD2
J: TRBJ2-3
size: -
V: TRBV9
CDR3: CASSSPKRASGRVTDTQYF
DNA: TGTGCCAGCAGCTCACCCAAGAGGGCCAGCGGGAGGGTCACAGATACGCAGTATTTT

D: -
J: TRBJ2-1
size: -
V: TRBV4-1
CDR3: CASSQDRGLGNEQFF
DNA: TGCGCCAGCAGCCAAGATCGAGGCCTGGGGAATGAGCAGTTCTTC

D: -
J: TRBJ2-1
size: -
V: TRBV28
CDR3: CASSLNPRAGSSYNEQFF
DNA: TGTGCCAGCAGTTTAAACCCCCGGGCGGGGTCCTCCTACAATGAGCAGTTCTTC

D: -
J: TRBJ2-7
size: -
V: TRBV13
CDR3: CASSPGTGSYEQYF
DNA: TGTGCCAGCAGTCCAGGGACGGGGAGCTACGAGCAGTACTTC

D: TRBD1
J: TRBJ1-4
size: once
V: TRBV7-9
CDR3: CASSVTGGMHEKLFF
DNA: TGTGCCAGCAGCGTCACAGGGGGCATGCATGAAAAACTGTTTTTT

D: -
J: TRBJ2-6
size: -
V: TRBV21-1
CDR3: CASSKGREGDSGANVLTF
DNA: TGTGCCAGCAGCAAAGGCAGGGAAGGGGACTCTGGGGCCAACGTCCTGACTTTC

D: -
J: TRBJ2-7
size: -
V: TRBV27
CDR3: CASSLSTGTYEQYF
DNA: TGTGCCAGCAGTTTATCGACCGGGACCTACGAGCAGTACTTC

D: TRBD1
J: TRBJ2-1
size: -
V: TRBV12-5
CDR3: CASGFGTEYNEQFF
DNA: TGTGCTAGTGGTTTTGGGACAGAGTACAATGAGCAGTTCTTC

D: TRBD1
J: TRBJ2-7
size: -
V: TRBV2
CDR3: CASMGRDRVVAEQYF
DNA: TGTGCCAGCATGGGCAGGGACAGGGTCGTTGCCGAGCAGTACTTC

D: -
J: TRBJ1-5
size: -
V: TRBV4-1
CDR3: CASSPGRENQPQHF
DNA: TGCGCCAGCAGCCCAGGACGGGAAAATCAGCCCCAGCATTTT

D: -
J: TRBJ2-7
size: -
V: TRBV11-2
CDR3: CASSLDSRSQYF
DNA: TGTGCCAGCAGCTTAGATTCGCGGTCGCAGTACTTC

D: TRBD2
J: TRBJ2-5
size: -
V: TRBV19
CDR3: CASSSRLAGGQETQYF
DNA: TGTGCCAGTAGTTCGAGACTAGCGGGAGGACAAGAGACCCAGTACTTC

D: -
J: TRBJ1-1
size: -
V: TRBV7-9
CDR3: CASSLGANTEAFF
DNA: TGTGCCAGCAGCTTAGGAGCAAACACTGAAGCTTTCTTT

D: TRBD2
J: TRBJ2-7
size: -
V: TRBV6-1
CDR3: CASSEAASGHYEQYF
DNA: TGTGCCAGCAGTGAAGCTGCTAGCGGGCACTACGAGCAGTACTTC

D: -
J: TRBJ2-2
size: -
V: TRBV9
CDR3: CASSVRARENTGELFF
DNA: TGTGCCAGCAGCGTCCGGGCGCGGGAGAACACCGGGGAGCTGTTTTTT

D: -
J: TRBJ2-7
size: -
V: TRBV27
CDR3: CASTPASHSSSYEQYF
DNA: TGTGCCAGCACGCCGGCTAGCCATTCGAGCTCCTACGAGCAGTACTTC

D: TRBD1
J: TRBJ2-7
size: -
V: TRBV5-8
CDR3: CASSFRDRGAYEQYF
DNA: TGTGCCAGCAGCTTCCGGGACAGGGGGGCCTACGAGCAGTACTTC

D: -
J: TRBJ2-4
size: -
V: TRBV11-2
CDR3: CASSLAGPGAIQYF
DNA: TGTGCCAGCAGCTTAGCAGGGCCAGGGGCCATTCAGTACTTC

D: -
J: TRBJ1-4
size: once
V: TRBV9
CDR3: CASSDGRGSSTNEKLFF
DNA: TGTGCCAGCAGCGACGGCCGGGGCTCCTCAACTAATGAAAAACTGTTTTTT

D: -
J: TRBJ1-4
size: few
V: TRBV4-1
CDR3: CASSHRTDGDEKLFF
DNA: TGCGCCAGCAGTCACCGGACGGATGGGGACGAAAAACTGTTTTTT

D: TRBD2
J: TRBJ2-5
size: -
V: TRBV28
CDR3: CASSPQTSGQETQYF
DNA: TGTGCCAGCAGTCCCCAAACTAGCGGACAAGAGACCCAGTACTTC

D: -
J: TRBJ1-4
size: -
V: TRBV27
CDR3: CASSSTSGWPLEKLFF
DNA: TGTGCCAGCAGCTCCACCAGCGGGTGGCCGCTGGAAAAACTGTTTTTT

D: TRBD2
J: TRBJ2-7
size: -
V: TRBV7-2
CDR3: CASSPSGRGLDEQYF
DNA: TGTGCCAGCAGCCCTAGCGGGAGAGGTTTGGACGAGCAGTACTTC

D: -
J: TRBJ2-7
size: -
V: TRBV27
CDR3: CASSFGGTYEQYF
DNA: TGTGCCAGCAGTTTTGGCGGGACGTACGAGCAGTACTTC

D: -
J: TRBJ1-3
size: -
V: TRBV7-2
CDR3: CASSLIYAIYF
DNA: TGTGCCAGCAGCTTAATTTATGCCATATATTTT

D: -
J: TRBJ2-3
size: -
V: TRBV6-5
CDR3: CASSPTRTDTQYF
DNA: TGTGCCAGCAGTCCTACTAGGACCGATACGCAGTATTTT

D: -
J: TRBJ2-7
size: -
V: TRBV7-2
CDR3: CASSLLSDPNYEQYF
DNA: TGTGCCAGCAGCCTTCTTAGTGACCCAAACTACGAGCAGTACTTC

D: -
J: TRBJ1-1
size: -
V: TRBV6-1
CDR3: CASSEGRATEAFF
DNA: TGTGCCAGCAGTGAAGGTAGGGCCACTGAAGCTTTCTTT

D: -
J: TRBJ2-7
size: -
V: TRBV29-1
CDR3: CSAPRQGRWGSSEQYF
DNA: TGCAGCGCCCCACGGCAGGGTAGGTGGGGGTCCAGCGAGCAGTACTTC

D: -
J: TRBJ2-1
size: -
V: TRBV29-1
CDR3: CSVVDDTKVYNEQFF
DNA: TGCAGCGTCGTCGATGACACGAAGGTCTACAATGAGCAGTTCTTC

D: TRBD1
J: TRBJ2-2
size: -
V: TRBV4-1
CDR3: CASSRTGSTGELFF
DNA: TGCGCCAGCAGCCGGACAGGGAGCACCGGGGAGCTGTTTTTT

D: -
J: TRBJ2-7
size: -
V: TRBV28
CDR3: CASRFSYEQYF
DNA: TGTGCCAGCAGGTTCAGCTACGAGCAGTACTTC

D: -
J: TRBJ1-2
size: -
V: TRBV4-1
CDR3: CASSQDPPTEFYGYTF
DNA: TGCGCCAGCAGCCAAGATCCCCCGACAGAGTTCTATGGCTACACCTTC

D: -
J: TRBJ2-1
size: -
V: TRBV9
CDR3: CASSVGLQLSEQFF
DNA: TGTGCCAGCAGCGTGGGACTCCAACTCAGTGAGCAGTTCTTC

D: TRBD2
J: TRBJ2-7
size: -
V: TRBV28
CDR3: CASRPASGSYEQYF
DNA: TGTGCCAGCAGGCCGGCTAGCGGGAGCTACGAGCAGTACTTC

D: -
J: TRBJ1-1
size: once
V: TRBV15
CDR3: CATSRANSHTEAFF
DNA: TGTGCCACCAGCAGAGCGAACAGTCACACTGAAGCTTTCTTT

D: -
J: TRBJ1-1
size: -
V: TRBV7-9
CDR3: CASSLAFPGGPMNTEAFF
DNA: TGTGCCAGCAGCTTAGCCTTTCCTGGGGGACCTATGAACACTGAAGCTTTCTTT

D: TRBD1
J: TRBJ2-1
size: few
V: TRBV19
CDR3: CASSTGTGSLYNEQFF
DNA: TGTGCCAGTAGTACCGGGACAGGCTCGCTTTACAATGAGCAGTTCTTC